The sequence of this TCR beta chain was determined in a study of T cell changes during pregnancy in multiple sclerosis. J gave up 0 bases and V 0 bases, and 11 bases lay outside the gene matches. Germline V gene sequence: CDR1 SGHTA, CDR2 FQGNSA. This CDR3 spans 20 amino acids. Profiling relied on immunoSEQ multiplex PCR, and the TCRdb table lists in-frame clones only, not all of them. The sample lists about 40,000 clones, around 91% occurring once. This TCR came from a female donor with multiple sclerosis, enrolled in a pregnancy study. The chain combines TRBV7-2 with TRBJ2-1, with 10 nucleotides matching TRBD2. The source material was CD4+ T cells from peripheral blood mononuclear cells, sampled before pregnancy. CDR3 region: CASSLASVSGRFSSYNEQFF. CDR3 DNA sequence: TGTGCCAGCAGCTTAGCGAGTGTTAGCGGGAGGTTTAGCTCCTACAATGAGCAGTTCTTC.